The present T cell receptor beta chain was sequenced within a study of blood T cell repertoires in COVID-19. Trimming took off 1 base at V and 4 bases at J, with 10 bases between the two ends. CDR1 SGHTA and CDR2 FQGNSA come from the germline V gene. The CDR3 spans 14 residues. One Seattle source followed patients from active infection through their disease course. Authors' methods: Using reference gene primer amplification, nucleated cell counts were estimated. The data were produced by immunoSEQ multiplex PCR, yet TCRdb's version contains in-frame clones alone and is incomplete. The V and J calls and clone size come from that table; D and trimming were worked out from the DNA. This sample has 100,000 to 150,000 clones, with roughly nine tenths found just once.

Sequenced: peripheral blood. The chain recombines TRBV7-2 with TRBJ1-2; D might be TRBD1 (5 bases). This clonotype originated in an older woman with COVID-19, enrolled during active disease. The CDR3 DNA sequence: TGTGCCAGCAGCTTAGGGGGGGTTGTCTATGGCTACACCTTC. Its protein product is CASSLGGVVYGYTF.